Shown below are 24 T cell receptor beta chains from a single sample sequenced in a study of blood T cell repertoires in COVID-19. Libraries were prepared by immunoSEQ multiplex PCR; TCRdb keeps only in-frame clonotypes and omits some of them. The sample has 250,000 to 350,000 clones; 88% are singletons. The sequencing input was peripheral blood. The origin of the receptors is a woman in her thirties with COVID-19, enrolled during active disease.

The chain has TRBV5-1 and TRBJ2-7, with 9 bases fitting TRBD2. Germline loops: CDR1 SGHRS, CDR2 YFSETQ. CDR3 size: 14 residues. Trimming at V came to 0 bases and at J to 4 bases, leaving 2 bases not matched to a gene. The CDR3 coding sequence is TGCGCCAGCAGCTTGGGAGCGGGAGGTTACGAGCAGTACTTC. It yields the protein CASSLGAGGYEQYF.

Concerning this clone itself: Distinct nucleotide sequences in the sample also encode this CDR3. The genes are TRBV30 and TRBJ1-6; 8 bases are a match to TRBD1. This CDR3 has 13 residues. CDR1 is GTSNPN and CDR2 is SVGIG in the germline V gene (reference sequence). V was clipped by 1 base and J by 10 bases; unmatched bases: 3. This CDR3 is CAWSGQGNSPLHF. The CDR3 nucleotides are TGTGCCTGGAGTGGACAGGGGAACTCACCCCTCCACTTT.

Comment on this clone: The sample holds other DNA sequences that translate to the same CDR3. The V gene is TRBV6-5, the J gene TRBJ2-7; weak D call: TRBD1 (6 bases). Germline CDR1 and CDR2: MNHEY and SVGAGI. The CDR3 is 14 amino acids. V lost 5 bases to trimming and J lost 1 base, with 12 bases between them. CDR3 DNA sequence: TGTGCCAGCAGTCCCCGGACAGATTCCTACGAGCAGTACTTC. Translating it yields CASSPRTDSYEQYF.

The rearrangement joins TRBV13 to TRBJ2-7; no firm D call. Germline lookup yields CDR1 PRHDT and CDR2 FYEKMQ (reference sequence). Between the trimmed V and J ends, which lost 4 bases and 0 bases, there was a span of 4 bases. The CDR3 runs to 12 residues. CDR3 bases: TGTGCCAGCAGCTCCCGCTCCTACGAGCAGTACTTC. Protein sequence: CASSSRSYEQYF. The variable domain in full, completed from reference TRBV13 and TRBJ2-7, reads AAGVIQSPRHLIKEKRETATLKCYPIPRHDTVYWYQQGPGQDPQFLISFYEKMQSDKGSIPDRFSAQQFSDYHSELNMSSLELGDSALYFCASSSRSYEQYFGPGTRLTVT.

The V call is TRBV7-6, the J call TRBJ2-7, with 8 positions matching TRBD2. The CDR3 totals 16 residues. The junction had 5 bases not matched to a gene; V was cut back by 1 base and J by 0 bases. The germline CDR1 and CDR2 sequences are SGHVS and FNYEAQ. CDR3 bases: TGTGCCAGCAGCTTAGTAGCGGGATACCCCTCCTACGAGCAGTACTTC. It translates to CASSLVAGYPSYEQYF.

The J gene is TRBJ2-3, the V gene TRBV30, with 10 nucleotides matching TRBD2. The CDR3 consists of 13 residues. Germline V lookup: CDR1 GTSNPN, CDR2 SVGIG (reference sequence). After removal of 4 bases from V and 4 bases from J, the junction contained 2 bases not matched to a gene. In DNA form, the CDR3 reads TGTGCCTGGACCGGACTAGCGGCAGATACGCAGTATTTT. Protein: CAWTGLAADTQYF.

In DNA, the CDR3 is TGTGCCAGCAGCGGAGGACAGGGAGAGCAGTTCTTC. As protein: CASSGGQGEQFF. The chain carries TRBV9 and TRBJ2-1; 8 nucleotides match TRBD1. Germline CDR1 is SGDLS and CDR2 is YYNGEE. Unmatched junction bases numbered 3, after V lost 3 bases and J lost 10 bases. This CDR3 region has 12 residues.

The rearrangement uses TRBV6-6 and TRBJ1-5; D is ambiguous. The CDR3 spans 15 residues. With 8 bases removed from V and 1 base from J, the gap between germline ends came to 15 bases. Looked up from germline, CDR1 is MNHNY and CDR2 is SVGAGI (reference sequence). CDR3 coding DNA: TGTGCCAGCCATGGCCAGTGGTTGAGCAATCAGCCCCAGCATTTT. As protein: CASHGQWLSNQPQHF.

The chain uses TRBV6-4 and TRBJ2-7; maybe TRBD1 (6 bases). Germline CDR1 MRHNA, CDR2 SNTAGT. V lost 6 bases to trimming and J lost 4 bases, with 16 bases between them. The length of the CDR3 is 14 residues. Written as DNA, the CDR3 is TGTGCCAGCAGGGGCGACAGGAAGGTTTACGAGCAGTACTTC. It specifies CASRGDRKVYEQYF.

The V and J genes are TRBV11-2 and TRBJ1-1; TRBD1 is a possible D gene (6 bases). This CDR3 has 15 residues. Germline CDR1 reads SGHAT; CDR2 reads FQNNGV. Trimming took off 2 bases at V and 2 bases at J, with 12 bases between the two ends. The CDR3 bases are TGTGCCAGCAGCTTAAGGCGGGGGCATAACACTGAAGCTTTCTTT. It translates to CASSLRRGHNTEAFF.

The chain has TRBV4-1 and TRBJ2-2; weak D call: TRBD2 (6 bases). Trimming removed 3 bases at V and 0 bases at J, with 14 bases between. Per the germline V gene, CDR1 is MGHRA and CDR2 is YSYEKL. The CDR3 is 17 amino acids. As DNA, the CDR3 is TGCGCCAGCAGCCAGAATTTAGCGGTCACGAACACCGGGGAGCTGTTTTTT. As protein: CASSQNLAVTNTGELFF.

The chain joins TRBV3-1 (or the pseudogene TRBV3-2) to TRBJ2-1; TRBD2 might be the D (5 bases). The ends were cut back, 0 bases at V and 8 bases at J, with 11 bases in the middle. Germline-derived CDR1 and CDR2 are LGHDT and YNNKEL (reference sequence). This CDR3 has 14 residues. This CDR3 reads CASSQEGSFHEQFF. CDR3 DNA: TGTGCCAGCAGCCAAGAAGGGAGTTTCCATGAGCAGTTCTTC.

The gene calls are TRBV3-1 (or the pseudogene TRBV3-2) and TRBJ2-5; the match to TRBD2 covers 9 bases. The length of the CDR3 is 17 residues. J was trimmed by 0 bases and V by 1 base; bases with no gene match: 6. Germline lookup yields CDR1 LGHDT and CDR2 YNNKEL (reference sequence). CDR3 sequence (DNA): TGTGCCAGCAGCCAAGTTGATAGCGGGAGTTACCAAGAGACCCAGTACTTC. Its translation: CASSQVDSGSYQETQYF.

There are a few counts of this clone. The gene calls are TRBV29-1 and TRBJ2-2; no firm D call. V dropped 6 bases and J dropped 8 bases, with 16 bases sitting between them. CDR1 is SQVTM, CDR2 ANQGSEA, per germline. The CDR3 sequence is 13 residues long. CDR3: CSVKDLSRGELFF. DNA of the CDR3: TGCAGCGTGAAAGACTTAAGTAGGGGGGAGCTGTTTTTT.

CDR3 amino acids: CATSDSGLNSPLHF. The CDR3, as DNA: TGTGCCACCAGTGATTCGGGACTTAATTCACCCCTCCACTTT. The rearrangement links TRBV24-1 to TRBJ1-6, with D perhaps matching TRBD1 (5 bases). Germline V CDR1 and CDR2: KGHDR, SFDVKD. The CDR3 contains 14 residues. Trimming left V 2 bases short and J 6 bases short, with 7 bases between.

The V call is TRBV2, the J call TRBJ2-5, with D hard to call. Trimming stripped 6 bases from V and 5 bases from J, with 10 bases between. The CDR3 sequence is 12 residues long. In germline, CDR1 is SNHLY, CDR2 FYNNEI. The CDR3: CASRMQAETQYF. CDR3 DNA: TGTGCCAGCAGAATGCAGGCGGAGACCCAGTACTTC.

J is TRBJ1-5 and V is TRBV6-5; D not resolved. Per germline, CDR1 MNHEY and CDR2 SVGAGI. V was pared by 6 bases and J by 4 bases, with 16 bases between. The CDR3 is made up of 15 amino acids. CDR3 DNA: TGTGCCAGCAGGTTCTTCGGGCGGGAGAATCAGCCCCAGCATTTT. It translates to CASRFFGRENQPQHF.

The J gene is TRBJ2-7, the V gene TRBV5-1; D may be TRBD1 (6 bases). CDR1 SGHRS and CDR2 YFSETQ come from the germline V gene. V lost 5 bases and J lost 2, with 11 bases in between. This CDR3 contains 13 residues. CDR3 protein: CASRFQGTYEQYF. The CDR3 DNA sequence: TGCGCCAGCAGGTTTCAGGGGACCTACGAGCAGTACTTC.

CDR3 region: CASGSGGEAFF. The CDR3 DNA sequence: TGTGCTAGTGGTTCCGGGGGTGAAGCTTTCTTT. This chain connects TRBV12-5 to TRBJ1-1, with a tentative D call TRBD1 (5 bases). Between the trimmed V and J ends, which lost 4 bases and 7 bases, there was a span of 7 bases. This CDR3 is built from 11 residues. From germline, CDR1 is LGHNT and CDR2 FRNRAP.

This clone came up a few times. The chain links TRBV4-3 to TRBJ2-1, with a possible D match to TRBD2 (6 bases). The CDR3 covers 15 residues. V lost 6 bases and J lost 7, with 19 bases in between. The germline CDR1 and CDR2 sequences are LGHNA and YSLEER. CDR3 loop: CASRKDVGTLNEQFF. DNA of the CDR3: TGCGCCAGCAGAAAAGATGTAGGGACTCTTAATGAGCAGTTCTTC.

The V and J genes are TRBV5-1 and TRBJ2-1, with TRBD2 matching 8 bases. This CDR3 has 15 amino acids. The V gene's germline CDR1 is SGHRS and CDR2 YFSETQ. V shed 3 bases and J 8 bases; nucleotides not matched to a gene: 10. DNA for the CDR3: TGCGCCAGCAGCTATTCTACGGGAGGGCCAGATGAGCAGTTCTTC. Residues: CASSYSTGGPDEQFF.

There are a few counts of this clone. The rearrangement links TRBV28 to TRBJ1-5; unclear D gene. The CDR3 has 14 residues. V shed 3 bases and J shed 9 bases, with 15 bases lying between them. Germline CDR1 reads MDHEN; CDR2 reads SYDVKM. The chain's CDR3 is CASSFGGGSSPQHF. The DNA for the CDR3 is TGTGCCAGCAGTTTTGGCGGAGGCTCATCGCCCCAGCATTTT.

V usage is TRBV27 and J usage is TRBJ1-5; D remains unclear. The CDR3 has 13 amino acids. Germline V CDR1 and CDR2: MNHEY, SMNVEV (reference sequence). V was clipped by 2 bases and J by 5 bases, with 7 bases between them. CDR3: CASSLNVDQPQHF. The CDR3 coding sequence is TGTGCCAGCAGTTTAAATGTCGATCAGCCCCAGCATTTT.

The gene calls are TRBV19 and TRBJ2-5; tentatively, D is TRBD2 (5 bases). V lost 6 bases and J 8 bases, leaving 13 bases between the germline ends. Germline lookup yields CDR1 LNHDA and CDR2 SQIVND (reference sequence). The CDR3 has 12 residues. In nucleotides, the CDR3 is TGTGCCAGTAGCCCCACCGCGGGCACCCAGTACTTC. Its protein product is CASSPTAGTQYF.